This T cell receptor beta chain was found in a study of blood T cell repertoires in COVID-19. For the study at large: COVID-19 samples from acute and convalescent phases originated in the United States, Italy and Spain. T cells, B-cell-depleted T cells, or PBMCs provided the cDNA or gDNA that served as material.

A Seattle source enrolled patients during active infection and followed them longitudinally. Germline lookup yields CDR1 MNHEY and CDR2 SVGAGI. The CDR3 totals 15 residues. With 7 bases clipped from V and 8 bases from J, the junction kept 12 bases outside the gene matches. Authors' analysis steps: Amplified reference gene primers provided the basis for estimating nucleated cell counts. Sequenced by immunoSEQ multiplex PCR; TCRdb stores in-frame clones only, minus some. V and J calls and clone size follow that table, whereas D and trimming were derived from the DNA. The sample lists 100,000 to 120,000 clones; more than 70% were seen once.

V gene TRBV6-5 combines with J gene TRBJ2-1; 9 positions agree with TRBD1. Sequenced material: peripheral blood. The receptor's source is a woman aged 55-69 years with COVID-19, enrolled during active disease. CDR3 in DNA: TGTGCCAGCAAACCCCGACAGGGGGTCCTCGATGAGCAGTTCTTC. This codes for CASKPRQGVLDEQFF.